This record looks at one T cell receptor (beta chain) sequence and its context. This CDR3 is 15 amino acids long. Per germline, CDR1 KGHSH and CDR2 LQKENI. The ends were cut back, 3 bases at V and 0 bases at J, with 11 bases in the middle. In the study's own analysis: Estimates of nucleated cell counts were drawn from the amplification of reference gene primers. Assay: immunoSEQ multiplex PCR; the TCRdb copy retains only in-frame clones and omits some. For V, J and clone size, that table is used; D and trimming come from the DNA. The sample contains under 150,000 clones, roughly 88% of which appear only once. The source of the sample is a study of blood T cell repertoires in COVID-19. Study as a whole: From the United States, Italy and Spain came samples of acute and convalescent COVID-19. PBMCs, B-cell-depleted T cells, or T cells were the source of the cDNA or gDNA that made up the material.

V and J are TRBV18 and TRBJ2-5; TRBD2 is a possible D gene (6 bases). This clonotype was obtained from a man aged 70 or older with active COVID-19. What was sequenced was peripheral blood. The CDR3 region has the DNA TGTGCCAGCTCACCGGGGGGAAGAAACCAAGAGACCCAGTACTTC. It is translated as CASSPGGRNQETQYF.